This T cell receptor beta chain was profiled in a study of neurological immune-mediated disorders. This clonotype has at least ten counts. CDR1 is MDHEN, CDR2 SYDVKM, per germline. V gave up 6 bases and J gave up 1 base, with 6 bases separating them. There are 12 residues in the CDR3. In TCRdb, the 5' RACE reads were re-called with MiXCR into one record per CDR3 protein. The data hold just under 45,000 distinct CDR3 sequences, with roughly 21% observed a single time. Stated time point: technical triplicate 3. The unsorted libraries were generated from a total of 2 million PBMCs, which had been stored in RNAlater at -80 C.

V usage is TRBV28 and J usage is TRBJ1-1; no clear D. The sequence was obtained from a man in his 60s with HTLV-1-associated myelopathy (HAM/TSP). Specimen: PBMCs. The CDR3 sequence: CASRDRNTEAFF. CDR3 bases: TGTGCCAGCAGGGACCGGAACACTGAAGCTTTCTTT.